Reported below is one T cell receptor beta chain. Its antigen is currently unknown. Carrying UMI labels, the TRB cDNA libraries were prepared through 5' RACE. TCRdb re-called the 5' RACE reads and shows each CDR3 protein once, DNA omitted. The sample table sets out approximately 59,000 distinct CDR3 sequences. This CDR3 comprises 16 residues. The sample comes from a study of CXCR3-negative and CXCR3-positive naive CD8 T cells. General study points: More hydrophobic TRB CDR3s occurred in CXCR3-positive than in CXCR3-negative naive cells.

The origin of this receptor is a human donor in good health. Some clones in this sample may be carry-over from other donors' samples. This chain joins TRBV21-1 and TRBJ2-3; with no DNA, the TCRdb D assignment of TRBD1 cannot be verified. TRBV21-1 is tagged as a pseudogene. Sample: naive CXCR3+ CD8+ T cells from blood. Subset defined: CD45RO-CCR7+CD27+CD95- naive CD8+ T cells expressing CXCR3 (TNR3+). The CDR3 spells CASSRDATISTDTQYF.